These T cell receptor beta chains were read from a single sample in a study of sequential checkpoint blockade in melanoma. TCRdb's table, derived via immunoSEQ multiplex PCR, lists solely in-frame clones and lacks some. The sample yields about 40,000 clones, 80% to 90% seen once. The sample in question was CD8+ T cells sorted from blood (inferred from file names), obtained from a patient given nivolumab and ipilimumab in sequence. Receptors originate from a human donor with melanoma. The CDR3 runs from the conserved cysteine through the conserved F or W. Fields, in order: J gene, clone size, V gene, D gene, CDR3 protein, CDR3 DNA. A D gene is named only where the DNA matches it firmly. Expanded clones get a size class; other rows say once, few or many, or leave the size out.

j_call: TRBJ2-7; clone_size: .; v_call: TRBV5-1; d_call: .; cdr3_aa: CASSLGAGLTYEQYF; cdr3_nt: TGCGCCAGCAGCTTGGGGGCCGGACTGACCTACGAGCAGTACTTC
j_call: TRBJ2-1; clone_size: once; v_call: TRBV15; d_call: .; cdr3_aa: CATSGYRDNEQFF; cdr3_nt: TGTGCCACCAGCGGATACAGAGACAATGAGCAGTTCTTC
j_call: TRBJ2-7; clone_size: .; v_call: TRBV27; d_call: TRBD1; cdr3_aa: CASRQQGYEQYF; cdr3_nt: TGTGCCAGCAGGCAACAGGGGTACGAGCAGTACTTC
j_call: TRBJ1-4; clone_size: few; v_call: TRBV28; d_call: TRBD1; cdr3_aa: CASSWGTGVREKLFF; cdr3_nt: TGTGCCAGCAGTTGGGGGACAGGGGTTAGAGAAAAACTGTTTTTT
j_call: TRBJ2-2; clone_size: .; v_call: TRBV5-1; d_call: TRBD1; cdr3_aa: CASSPWSGTGGNTGELFF; cdr3_nt: TGCGCCAGCAGCCCCTGGTCAGGGACAGGGGGTAACACCGGGGAGCTGTTTTTT
j_call: TRBJ1-1; clone_size: few; v_call: TRBV10-3; d_call: TRBD1; cdr3_aa: CAISESTGIVMNTEAFF; cdr3_nt: TGTGCCATCAGTGAGTCGACAGGGATCGTCATGAACACTGAAGCTTTCTTT
j_call: TRBJ2-1; clone_size: .; v_call: TRBV7-9; d_call: TRBD2; cdr3_aa: CASSLVPTSLNEQFF; cdr3_nt: TGTGCCAGCAGCTTAGTTCCGACTAGCCTGAATGAGCAGTTCTTC
j_call: TRBJ2-1; clone_size: .; v_call: TRBV7-6; d_call: .; cdr3_aa: CASSLGPQGRNEQFF; cdr3_nt: TGTGCCAGCAGCTTAGGTCCCCAGGGAAGAAATGAGCAGTTCTTC
j_call: TRBJ1-1; clone_size: medium-sized; v_call: TRBV6-1; d_call: .; cdr3_aa: CASRVREEPTEAFF; cdr3_nt: TGTGCCAGCAGAGTCAGGGAAGAGCCCACTGAAGCTTTCTTT
j_call: TRBJ2-7; clone_size: .; v_call: TRBV5-8; d_call: TRBD2; cdr3_aa: CASSLAGGASFSYEQYF; cdr3_nt: TGTGCCAGCAGCTTGGCCGGGGGGGCTTCCTTCTCCTACGAGCAGTACTTC
j_call: TRBJ1-2; clone_size: .; v_call: TRBV7-5; d_call: .; cdr3_aa: CVRSLNGLPGTGGRVYGYTF; cdr3_nt: TGTGTCAGAAGCTTAAACGGACTCCCCGGGACAGGGGGGAGAGTCTATGGCTACACCTTC
j_call: TRBJ2-7; clone_size: .; v_call: TRBV27; d_call: .; cdr3_aa: CASSSGKFYEQYF; cdr3_nt: TGTGCCAGCAGTTCAGGGAAATTCTACGAGCAGTACTTC
j_call: TRBJ2-7; clone_size: medium-sized; v_call: TRBV2; d_call: TRBD2; cdr3_aa: CARAGARGEKYEQYF; cdr3_nt: TGTGCCAGAGCGGGGGCCCGCGGGGAGAAATACGAGCAGTACTTC
j_call: TRBJ2-3; clone_size: .; v_call: TRBV5-1; d_call: TRBD2; cdr3_aa: CASSGTSGNFGDTQYF; cdr3_nt: TGCGCCAGCAGTGGGACTAGCGGGAATTTTGGAGATACGCAGTATTTT
j_call: TRBJ2-1; clone_size: once; v_call: TRBV7-2; d_call: .; cdr3_aa: CASSLVSDYEQFF; cdr3_nt: TGTGCCAGCAGCTTAGTGTCGGACTACGAGCAGTTCTTC
j_call: TRBJ2-3; clone_size: .; v_call: TRBV15; d_call: TRBD2; cdr3_aa: CATSKRGETDTQYF; cdr3_nt: TGTGCCACCTCGAAGCGGGGGGAGACAGATACGCAGTATTTT
j_call: TRBJ1-2; clone_size: .; v_call: TRBV27; d_call: .; cdr3_aa: CASRPQGPSYGYTF; cdr3_nt: TGTGCCAGCAGGCCGCAGGGGCCAAGCTATGGCTACACCTTC
j_call: TRBJ2-5; clone_size: .; v_call: TRBV19; d_call: TRBD2; cdr3_aa: CASRPTSGRYQETQYF; cdr3_nt: TGTGCCAGTAGACCAACTAGCGGGCGGTACCAAGAGACCCAGTACTTC
j_call: TRBJ2-1; clone_size: once; v_call: TRBV7-9; d_call: .; cdr3_aa: CASSLSRSYNEQFF; cdr3_nt: TGTGCCAGCAGCTTGTCCCGGTCCTACAATGAGCAGTTCTTC
j_call: TRBJ2-3; clone_size: .; v_call: TRBV9; d_call: .; cdr3_aa: CASSVSGGGADTQYF; cdr3_nt: TGTGCCAGCAGCGTATCAGGAGGGGGCGCAGATACGCAGTATTTT
j_call: TRBJ2-5; clone_size: .; v_call: TRBV4-1; d_call: TRBD1; cdr3_aa: CASSPGTGIETQYF; cdr3_nt: TGCGCCAGCAGCCCCGGGACAGGGATAGAGACCCAGTACTTC
j_call: TRBJ2-1; clone_size: .; v_call: TRBV6-1; d_call: TRBD1; cdr3_aa: CASSTDRGAYNEQFF; cdr3_nt: TGTGCCAGCAGTACGGACAGGGGGGCCTACAATGAGCAGTTCTTC
j_call: TRBJ2-1; clone_size: .; v_call: TRBV9; d_call: .; cdr3_aa: CASSVGGHNEQFF; cdr3_nt: TGTGCCAGCAGCGTAGGGGGCCACAATGAGCAGTTCTTC
j_call: TRBJ2-7; clone_size: .; v_call: TRBV5-1; d_call: .; cdr3_aa: CASSLKRGFEQYF; cdr3_nt: TGCGCCAGCAGCTTAAAAAGAGGGTTCGAGCAGTACTTC
j_call: TRBJ1-2; clone_size: .; v_call: TRBV4-2; d_call: TRBD1; cdr3_aa: CASSQDRDRGNGYTF; cdr3_nt: TGTGCCAGCAGCCAGGACCGGGACAGGGGTAATGGCTACACCTTC
j_call: TRBJ2-7; clone_size: .; v_call: TRBV9; d_call: TRBD1; cdr3_aa: CASSVGPGGISYEQYF; cdr3_nt: TGTGCCAGCAGCGTAGGGCCAGGGGGCATCTCCTACGAGCAGTACTTC
j_call: TRBJ2-1; clone_size: .; v_call: TRBV9; d_call: .; cdr3_aa: CASSVGTSSYNEQFF; cdr3_nt: TGTGCCAGCAGCGTAGGAACTAGCTCCTACAATGAGCAGTTCTTC
j_call: TRBJ2-2; clone_size: .; v_call: TRBV29-1; d_call: .; cdr3_aa: CSATGSGGWELFF; cdr3_nt: TGCAGCGCCACAGGGTCCGGCGGATGGGAGCTGTTTTTT
j_call: TRBJ2-5; clone_size: .; v_call: TRBV28; d_call: .; cdr3_aa: CASLSGYGQETQYF; cdr3_nt: TGTGCCAGCCTTTCAGGGTATGGCCAAGAGACCCAGTACTTC
j_call: TRBJ2-1; clone_size: .; v_call: TRBV6-5; d_call: .; cdr3_aa: CASSRNRDYNEQFF; cdr3_nt: TGTGCCAGCAGTCGAAACAGGGACTACAATGAGCAGTTCTTC
j_call: TRBJ1-2; clone_size: .; v_call: TRBV4-1; d_call: TRBD1; cdr3_aa: CASSRTGGNYGYTF; cdr3_nt: TGCGCCAGCAGCCGGACAGGGGGCAACTATGGCTACACCTTC
j_call: TRBJ1-6; clone_size: .; v_call: TRBV7-9; d_call: TRBD1; cdr3_aa: CASSTQGADSPLHF; cdr3_nt: TGTGCCAGCAGCACGCAGGGGGCGGATTCACCCCTCCACTTT
j_call: TRBJ2-1; clone_size: .; v_call: TRBV19; d_call: .; cdr3_aa: CASSIGGDGEQFF; cdr3_nt: TGTGCCAGTAGTATAGGGGGAGACGGTGAGCAGTTCTTC
j_call: TRBJ2-5; clone_size: .; v_call: TRBV7-9; d_call: .; cdr3_aa: CASSPYFGPSQETQYF; cdr3_nt: TGTGCCAGCAGCCCCTACTTCGGTCCGTCTCAAGAGACCCAGTACTTC
j_call: TRBJ2-1; clone_size: .; v_call: TRBV2; d_call: .; cdr3_aa: CASRLGYNEQFF; cdr3_nt: TGTGCCAGCAGGCTAGGCTACAATGAGCAGTTCTTC
j_call: TRBJ2-7; clone_size: .; v_call: TRBV7-9; d_call: TRBD2; cdr3_aa: CASSPSGTSYEQYF; cdr3_nt: TGTGCCAGCAGCCCTAGCGGTACCTCCTACGAGCAGTACTTC
j_call: TRBJ1-1; clone_size: .; v_call: TRBV19; d_call: .; cdr3_aa: CASSINDSPMNTEAFF; cdr3_nt: TGTGCCAGTAGTATTAACGACAGCCCCATGAACACTGAAGCTTTCTTT
j_call: TRBJ1-6; clone_size: .; v_call: TRBV2; d_call: .; cdr3_aa: CASSPPPTGFYNSPLHF; cdr3_nt: TGTGCCAGCAGTCCCCCCCCGACAGGATTCTATAATTCACCCCTCCACTTT
j_call: TRBJ1-3; clone_size: .; v_call: TRBV27; d_call: .; cdr3_aa: CASSLGAPSLPGNTIYF; cdr3_nt: TGTGCCAGCAGTTTGGGGGCCCCCAGTCTTCCTGGAAACACCATATATTTT
j_call: TRBJ1-2; clone_size: .; v_call: TRBV27; d_call: .; cdr3_aa: CASSLYPRTSQGYTF; cdr3_nt: TGTGCCAGCAGTTTATATCCCCGGACAAGTCAGGGCTACACCTTC
j_call: TRBJ2-7; clone_size: .; v_call: TRBV27; d_call: TRBD1; cdr3_aa: CASSLGTASYEQYF; cdr3_nt: TGTGCCAGCAGTTTGGGGACAGCCTCCTACGAGCAGTACTTC
j_call: TRBJ1-4; clone_size: .; v_call: TRBV7-9; d_call: .; cdr3_aa: CASRLAPGVSEKLFF; cdr3_nt: TGTGCCAGCAGACTTGCCCCCGGAGTAAGTGAAAAACTGTTTTTT
j_call: TRBJ2-7; clone_size: .; v_call: TRBV19; d_call: .; cdr3_aa: CASTGNSYEQYF; cdr3_nt: TGTGCCAGTACGGGGAACTCCTACGAGCAGTACTTC
j_call: TRBJ2-3; clone_size: .; v_call: TRBV7-9; d_call: .; cdr3_aa: CASSSREEDTQYF; cdr3_nt: TGTGCCAGCAGCTCACGGGAAGAAGATACGCAGTATTTT
j_call: TRBJ2-7; clone_size: .; v_call: TRBV27; d_call: .; cdr3_aa: CASSPSGGGRYEQYF; cdr3_nt: TGTGCCAGCAGTCCGTCGGGAGGGGGCAGATACGAGCAGTACTTC
j_call: TRBJ2-1; clone_size: .; v_call: TRBV27; d_call: .; cdr3_aa: CASTHPEINEQFF; cdr3_nt: TGTGCCAGCACCCACCCGGAGATCAATGAGCAGTTCTTC
j_call: TRBJ1-1; clone_size: .; v_call: TRBV5-4; d_call: TRBD1; cdr3_aa: CASSWGQGDTEAFF; cdr3_nt: TGTGCCAGCAGCTGGGGACAGGGGGACACTGAAGCTTTCTTT
j_call: TRBJ2-1; clone_size: .; v_call: TRBV5-1; d_call: TRBD2; cdr3_aa: CASRGGDSYNEQFF; cdr3_nt: TGCGCCAGCAGGGGAGGGGATTCCTACAATGAGCAGTTCTTC
j_call: TRBJ2-7; clone_size: .; v_call: TRBV28; d_call: TRBD1; cdr3_aa: CASSGGTGVESYEQYF; cdr3_nt: TGTGCCAGCAGTGGAGGAACAGGGGTAGAGTCCTACGAGCAGTACTTC
j_call: TRBJ2-2; clone_size: once; v_call: TRBV9; d_call: TRBD2; cdr3_aa: CASSVARTSPNTGELFF; cdr3_nt: TGTGCCAGCAGCGTAGCTAGGACTAGTCCGAACACCGGGGAGCTGTTTTTT
j_call: TRBJ2-7; clone_size: few; v_call: TRBV28; d_call: TRBD1; cdr3_aa: CASSSSQTGAEQYF; cdr3_nt: TGTGCCAGCAGTTCCTCCCAGACAGGGGCCGAGCAGTACTTC
j_call: TRBJ2-7; clone_size: .; v_call: TRBV15; d_call: .; cdr3_aa: CATSVDSNEQYF; cdr3_nt: TGTGCCACCAGCGTCGACAGTAACGAGCAGTACTTC
j_call: TRBJ2-3; clone_size: .; v_call: TRBV27; d_call: .; cdr3_aa: CASSKGVDTQYF; cdr3_nt: TGTGCCAGCAGTAAAGGGGTGGATACGCAGTATTTT